These T cell receptor beta chains were read from a single sample in a study of cytomegalovirus exposure and HLA in healthy donors. Libraries were prepared by immunoSEQ multiplex PCR; TCRdb keeps only in-frame clonotypes and omits some of them. The sample lists roughly 120,000 clones; 65% to 90% were seen once. Sample: PBMCs. Receptors originate from a woman aged 25 to 39 in good health and CMV-seronegative. CDR3s include the opening cysteine and the closing phenylalanine or tryptophan. The order of the fields is D gene, V gene, clone size, J gene, CDR3 protein, CDR3 DNA. The D gene is left open where the match is weak. Size is omitted from some rows. Given values are once, few, many or a class for expanded clones.

TRBD1	TRBV7-2	-	TRBJ2-7	CASSPKTGGLFLSYEQYF	TGTGCCAGCAGCCCAAAGACAGGGGGCCTATTTCTCTCCTACGAGCAGTACTTC
TRBD2	TRBV19	-	TRBJ2-1	CASSIAASGNNEQFF	TGTGCCAGTAGTATTGCAGCTAGCGGGAACAATGAGCAGTTCTTC
TRBD2	TRBV18	few	TRBJ2-5	CASSPGLAGAETQYF	TGTGCCAGCTCACCGGGACTAGCGGGAGCGGAGACCCAGTACTTC
TRBD2	TRBV7-8	few	TRBJ2-3	CASSWLAASTDTQYF	TGTGCCAGCAGCTGGCTAGCGGCTAGCACAGATACGCAGTATTTT
-	TRBV7-9	once	TRBJ1-2	CSSSLARRGYTF	TGTTCCAGCAGCTTAGCCCGGAGAGGCTACACCTTC
TRBD2	TRBV28	-	TRBJ2-1	CASSFGLAVFRNEQFF	TGTGCCAGCAGTTTTGGACTAGCGGTGTTTCGCAATGAGCAGTTCTTC
-	TRBV7-3	-	TRBJ2-7	CASSQPPSGKGIRRGYYEQYF	TGTGCCAGCAGCCAACCTCCAAGCGGGAAAGGCATCCGGAGGGGGTATTACGAGCAGTACTTC
TRBD2	TRBV15	-	TRBJ2-7	CATSRDKYSGIGSEQYF	TGTGCCACCAGCAGAGATAAATATAGCGGGATTGGATCCGAGCAGTACTTC
TRBD2	TRBV7-9	-	TRBJ2-7	CASSPQGLAGAEQYF	TGTGCCAGCAGTCCCCAAGGGCTAGCGGGAGCCGAGCAGTACTTC
TRBD2	TRBV18	-	TRBJ2-1	CASSPPTSGGSNEQFF	TGTGCCAGCTCACCTCCGACTAGCGGGGGTTCCAATGAGCAGTTCTTC
TRBD1	TRBV19	-	TRBJ2-7	CASSNGQGYAEQYF	TGTGCCAGTAGTAATGGACAGGGTTATGCCGAGCAGTACTTC
-	TRBV5-1	-	TRBJ1-2	CASSPLDPLYGYTF	TGCGCCAGCAGCCCCCTAGATCCTCTCTATGGCTACACCTTC
-	TRBV7-2	once	TRBJ1-4	CASSSQGSEKLFF	TGTGCCAGCAGCTCCCAGGGGAGCGAAAAACTGTTTTTT
-	TRBV9	-	TRBJ1-2	CASSVGGGGGSFGYTF	TGTGCCAGCAGCGTAGGAGGCGGCGGCGGCTCCTTTGGCTACACCTTC
TRBD2	TRBV10-3	few	TRBJ2-3	CAISAPTKEEAGGVRGTDTQYF	TGTGCCATCAGTGCGCCTACCAAGGAGGAAGCGGGAGGGGTAAGGGGCACAGATACGCAGTATTTT
-	TRBV7-9	once	TRBJ1-5	CSSSTPIQPQHF	TGTTCCAGCAGCACACCAATTCAGCCCCAGCATTTT